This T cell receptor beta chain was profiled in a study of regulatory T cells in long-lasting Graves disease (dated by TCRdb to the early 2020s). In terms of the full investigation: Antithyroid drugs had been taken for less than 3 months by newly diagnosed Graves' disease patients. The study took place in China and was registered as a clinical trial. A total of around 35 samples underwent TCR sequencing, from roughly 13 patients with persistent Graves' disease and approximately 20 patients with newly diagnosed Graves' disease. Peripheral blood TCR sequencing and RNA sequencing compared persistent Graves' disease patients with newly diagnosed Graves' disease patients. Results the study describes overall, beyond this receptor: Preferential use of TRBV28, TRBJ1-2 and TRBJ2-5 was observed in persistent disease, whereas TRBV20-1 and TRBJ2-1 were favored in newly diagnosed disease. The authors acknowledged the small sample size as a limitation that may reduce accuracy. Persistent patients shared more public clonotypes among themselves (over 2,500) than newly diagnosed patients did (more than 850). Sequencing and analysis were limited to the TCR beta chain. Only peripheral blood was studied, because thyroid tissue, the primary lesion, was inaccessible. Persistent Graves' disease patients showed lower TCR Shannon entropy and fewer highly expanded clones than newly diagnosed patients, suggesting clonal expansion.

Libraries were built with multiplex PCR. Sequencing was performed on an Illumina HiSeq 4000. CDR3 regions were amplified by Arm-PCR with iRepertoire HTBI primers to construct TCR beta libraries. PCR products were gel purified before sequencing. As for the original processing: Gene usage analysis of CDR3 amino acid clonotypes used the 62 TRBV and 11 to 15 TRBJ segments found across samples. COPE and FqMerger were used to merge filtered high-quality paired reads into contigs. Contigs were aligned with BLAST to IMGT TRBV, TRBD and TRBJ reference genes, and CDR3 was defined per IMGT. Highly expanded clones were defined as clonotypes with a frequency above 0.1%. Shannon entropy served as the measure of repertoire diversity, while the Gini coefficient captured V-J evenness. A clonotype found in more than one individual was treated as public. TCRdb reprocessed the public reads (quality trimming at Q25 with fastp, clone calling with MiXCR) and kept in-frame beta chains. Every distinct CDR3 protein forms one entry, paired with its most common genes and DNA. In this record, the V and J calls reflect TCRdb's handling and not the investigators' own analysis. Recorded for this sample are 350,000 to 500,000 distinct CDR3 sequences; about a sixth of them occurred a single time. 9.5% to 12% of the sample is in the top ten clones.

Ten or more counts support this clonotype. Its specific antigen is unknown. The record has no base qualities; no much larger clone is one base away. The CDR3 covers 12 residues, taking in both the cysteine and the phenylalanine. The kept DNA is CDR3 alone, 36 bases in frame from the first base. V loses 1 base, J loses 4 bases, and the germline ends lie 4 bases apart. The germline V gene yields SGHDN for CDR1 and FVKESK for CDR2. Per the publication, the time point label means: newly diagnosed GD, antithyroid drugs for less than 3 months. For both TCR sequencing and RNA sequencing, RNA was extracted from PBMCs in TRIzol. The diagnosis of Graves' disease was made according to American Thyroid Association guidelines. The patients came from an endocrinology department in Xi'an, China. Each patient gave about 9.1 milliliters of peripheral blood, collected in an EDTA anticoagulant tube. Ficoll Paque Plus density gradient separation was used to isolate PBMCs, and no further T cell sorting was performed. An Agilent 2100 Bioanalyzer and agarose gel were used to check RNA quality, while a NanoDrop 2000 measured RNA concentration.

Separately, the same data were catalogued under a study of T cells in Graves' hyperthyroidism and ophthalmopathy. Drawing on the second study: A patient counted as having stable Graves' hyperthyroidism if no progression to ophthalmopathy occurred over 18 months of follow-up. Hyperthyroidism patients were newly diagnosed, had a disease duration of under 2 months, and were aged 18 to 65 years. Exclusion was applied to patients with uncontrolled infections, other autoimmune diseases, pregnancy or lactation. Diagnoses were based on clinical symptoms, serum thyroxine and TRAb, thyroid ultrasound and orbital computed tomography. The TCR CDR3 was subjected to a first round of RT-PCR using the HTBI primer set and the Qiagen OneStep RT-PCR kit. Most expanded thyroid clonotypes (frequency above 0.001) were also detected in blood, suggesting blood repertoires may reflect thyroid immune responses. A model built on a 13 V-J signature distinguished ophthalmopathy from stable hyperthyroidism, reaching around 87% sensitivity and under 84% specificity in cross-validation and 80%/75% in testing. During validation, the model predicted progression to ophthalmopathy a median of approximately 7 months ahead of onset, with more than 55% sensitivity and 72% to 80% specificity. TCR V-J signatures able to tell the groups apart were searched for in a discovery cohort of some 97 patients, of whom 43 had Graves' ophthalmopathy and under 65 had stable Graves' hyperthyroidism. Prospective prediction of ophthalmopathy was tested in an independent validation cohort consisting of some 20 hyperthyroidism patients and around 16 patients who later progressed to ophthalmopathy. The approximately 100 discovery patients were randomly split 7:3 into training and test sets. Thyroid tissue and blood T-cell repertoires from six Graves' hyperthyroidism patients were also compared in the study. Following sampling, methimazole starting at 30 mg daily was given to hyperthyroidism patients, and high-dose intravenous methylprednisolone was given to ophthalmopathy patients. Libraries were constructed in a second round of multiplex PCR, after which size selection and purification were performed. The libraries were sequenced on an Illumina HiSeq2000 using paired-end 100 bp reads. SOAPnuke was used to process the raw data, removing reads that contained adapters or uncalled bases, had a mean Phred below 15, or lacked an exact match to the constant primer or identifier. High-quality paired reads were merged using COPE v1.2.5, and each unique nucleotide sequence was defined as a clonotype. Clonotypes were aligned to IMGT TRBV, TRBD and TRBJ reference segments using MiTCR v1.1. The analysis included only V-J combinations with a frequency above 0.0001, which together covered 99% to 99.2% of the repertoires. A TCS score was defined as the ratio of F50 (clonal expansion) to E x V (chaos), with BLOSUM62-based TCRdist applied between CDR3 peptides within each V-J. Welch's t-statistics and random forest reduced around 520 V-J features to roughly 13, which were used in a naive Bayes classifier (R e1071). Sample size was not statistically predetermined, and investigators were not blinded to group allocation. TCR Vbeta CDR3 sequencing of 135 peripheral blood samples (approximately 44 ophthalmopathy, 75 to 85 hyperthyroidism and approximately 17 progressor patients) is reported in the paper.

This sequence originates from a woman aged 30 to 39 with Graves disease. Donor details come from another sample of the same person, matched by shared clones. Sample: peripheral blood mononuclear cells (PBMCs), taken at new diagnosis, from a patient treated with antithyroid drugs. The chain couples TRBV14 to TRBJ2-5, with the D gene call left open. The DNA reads TGTGCCAGCAGCCAAGTGACAGAGACCCAGTACTTC. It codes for CASSQVTETQYF.